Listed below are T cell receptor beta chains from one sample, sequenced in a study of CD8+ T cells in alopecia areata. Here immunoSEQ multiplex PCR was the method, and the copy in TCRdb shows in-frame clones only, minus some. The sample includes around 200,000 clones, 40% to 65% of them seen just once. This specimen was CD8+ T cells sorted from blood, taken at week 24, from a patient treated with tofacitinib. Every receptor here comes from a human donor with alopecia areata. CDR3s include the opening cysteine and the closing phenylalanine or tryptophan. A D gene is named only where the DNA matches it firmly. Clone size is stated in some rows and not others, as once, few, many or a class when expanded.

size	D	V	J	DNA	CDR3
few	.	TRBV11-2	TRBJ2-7	TGTGCCAGCAAGGCTACTCTCTCGCTAAGATACGAGCAGTACTTC	CASKATLSLRYEQYF
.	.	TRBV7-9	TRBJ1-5	TGTGCCAGCACCCCGGCGGGGAGCAATCAGCCCCAGCATTTT	CASTPAGSNQPQHF
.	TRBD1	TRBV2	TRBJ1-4	TGTGCCAGCAGGACAGGGCCCCTTGACACTAATGAAAAACTGTTTTTT	CASRTGPLDTNEKLFF
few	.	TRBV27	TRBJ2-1	TGTGCCAGCAGTTTGGAGGGGGCCTACAATGAGCAGTTCTTC	CASSLEGAYNEQFF
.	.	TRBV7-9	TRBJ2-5	TGTGCCAGCAGCTTTGACGGCCAAGAGACCCAGTACTTC	CASSFDGQETQYF
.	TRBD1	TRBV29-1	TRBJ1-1	TGCAGCGTTGAAGGGTACGATGGAGGACAGGGGCTAAAGGGCACTGAAGCTTTCTTT	CSVEGYDGGQGLKGTEAFF
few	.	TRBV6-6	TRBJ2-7	TGTGCCAGCAGACAGGGTTTGGACGAGCAGTACTTC	CASRQGLDEQYF
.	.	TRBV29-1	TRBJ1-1	TGCAGCGTCTGGACGGGGAACACTGAAGCTTTCTTT	CSVWTGNTEAFF
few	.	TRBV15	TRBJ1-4	TGTGCCACCAGCAGAGATGGGGGTGGATTTGGAACTAATGAAAAACTGTTTTTT	CATSRDGGGFGTNEKLFF
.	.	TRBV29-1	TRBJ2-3	TGCAGCGTTGACGATGGAGCCCAGAAGTATTTT	CSVDDGAQKYF
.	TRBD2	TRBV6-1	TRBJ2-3	TGTGCCAGCAGTGAAGACTTAGCGGGGGCGGCAGATACGCAGTATTTT	CASSEDLAGAADTQYF
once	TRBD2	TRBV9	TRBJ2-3	TGTGCCAGCAGCGCCAGCGGGGGGGGCACAGATACGCAGTATTTT	CASSASGGGTDTQYF
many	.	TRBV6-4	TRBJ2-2	TGTGCCAGCAGTGACAGGGACACCGGGGAGCTGTTTTTT	CASSDRDTGELFF
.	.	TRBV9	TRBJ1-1	TGTGCCAGCAGCCGCGGCGGTTCTGAAGCTTTCTTT	CASSRGGSEAFF
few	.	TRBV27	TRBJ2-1	TGTGCCAGCAGTCAGGAAGTACTAGACAATGAGCAGTTCTTC	CASSQEVLDNEQFF
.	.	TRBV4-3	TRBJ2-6	TGCGCCAGCAGCCAAGATAAGGGGTCTGGGGCCAACGTCCTGACTTTC	CASSQDKGSGANVLTF
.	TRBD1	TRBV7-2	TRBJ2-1	TGTGCCAGCAGCTTAGCGAGTCAGGGGGTTTACAATGAGCAGTTCTTC	CASSLASQGVYNEQFF
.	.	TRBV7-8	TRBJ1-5	TGTGCCAGCAGCTCGACCTACAATCAGCCCCAGCATTTT	CASSSTYNQPQHF
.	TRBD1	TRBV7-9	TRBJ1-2	TGTGCCAGCAGCCCAGGGGGAGGAGAGGGCTACACCTTC	CASSPGGGEGYTF
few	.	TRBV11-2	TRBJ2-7	TGTGCCAGCAGCTTGACCGGGACGGGGAAATACGAGCAGTACTTC	CASSLTGTGKYEQYF
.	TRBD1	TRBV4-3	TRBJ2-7	TGCGCCAGCAGTATCGACAGGGAACCCTCCTACGAGCAGTACTTC	CASSIDREPSYEQYF
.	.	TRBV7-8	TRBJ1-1	TGTGCCAGCAGCTTCGCAGGGCGGACGAACACTGAAGCTTTCTTT	CASSFAGRTNTEAFF
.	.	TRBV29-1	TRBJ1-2	TGCAGCGCCCTCCAGGGAGACTATGGCTACACCTTC	CSALQGDYGYTF
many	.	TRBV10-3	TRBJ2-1	TGTGCCATCAGTGAGTGGTTGTTTCGGGTGGGTGGTGAGCAGTTCTTC	CAISEWLFRVGGEQFF
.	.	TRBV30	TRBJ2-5	TGTGCCTGGGCCCCACAGAGCCAAGAGACCCAGTACTTC	CAWAPQSQETQYF
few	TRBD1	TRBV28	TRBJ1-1	TGTGCCAGCCGGCAGGGGGATATGAACACTGAAGCTTTCTTT	CASRQGDMNTEAFF
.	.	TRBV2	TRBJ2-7	TGTGCCAGCAGAAGCTACGAGCAGTACTTC	CASRSYEQYF
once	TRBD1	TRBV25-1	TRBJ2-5	TGTGCCAGCAGTGACCCCAGGGGGCTGGTTCGAGAGACCCAGTACTTC	CASSDPRGLVRETQYF
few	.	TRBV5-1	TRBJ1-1	TGCGCCAGCAGCTTCGGAGGAAGAGCTTTCTTT	CASSFGGRAFF
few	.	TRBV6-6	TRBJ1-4	TGTGCCAGCAGTCCGCATGAAAAACTGTTTTTT	CASSPHEKLFF
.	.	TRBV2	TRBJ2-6	TGTGCCAGCAGCGCAGGGGTCTCTGGGGCCAACGTCCTGACTTTC	CASSAGVSGANVLTF
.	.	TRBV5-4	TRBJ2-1	TGTGCCAGCAGCTCCGGGACTGAACAGTTCTTC	CASSSGTEQFF
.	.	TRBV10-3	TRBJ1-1	TGTGCCATCAGGGCAGAGAACACTGAAGCTTTCTTT	CAIRAENTEAFF
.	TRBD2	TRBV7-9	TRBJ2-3	TGTGCCAGCAGCTTAAGGCCCAGCGGGGGTACAGATACGCAGTATTTT	CASSLRPSGGTDTQYF
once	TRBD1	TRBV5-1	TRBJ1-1	TGCGCCAGCAGCCCGACAGGGGGTGAAGCTTTCTTT	CASSPTGGEAFF
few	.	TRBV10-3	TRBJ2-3	TGTGCCATCAAACCGGATGGGGATACGCAGTATTTT	CAIKPDGDTQYF
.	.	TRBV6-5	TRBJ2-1	TGTGCCAGCAGTTACGGTCCCGACAATGAGCAGTTCTTC	CASSYGPDNEQFF
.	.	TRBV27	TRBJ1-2	TGTGCCAGCAGTTTGAGGAGGGGCGGGAACTATGGCTACACCTTC	CASSLRRGGNYGYTF
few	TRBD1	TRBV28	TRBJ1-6	TGTGCCAGCAGTCCCGGATACAGGGGGAATAATTCACCCCTCCACTTT	CASSPGYRGNNSPLHF
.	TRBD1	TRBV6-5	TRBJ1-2	TGTGCCAGCAGGCCGGGACAGGGGGACTATGGCTACACCTTC	CASRPGQGDYGYTF
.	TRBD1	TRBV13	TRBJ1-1	TGTGCCAGCAGCCGACAGGGGGAGTCCACTGAAGCTTTCTTT	CASSRQGESTEAFF
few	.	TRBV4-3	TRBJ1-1	TGCGCCAGCAGCCAAGTCGGTGAAGGGGCAGCTGAAGCTTTCTTT	CASSQVGEGAAEAFF
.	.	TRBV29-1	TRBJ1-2	TGCAGCGTCGTGGACAGCTATGGCTACACCTTC	CSVVDSYGYTF
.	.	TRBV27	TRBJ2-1	TGTGCCAGCAGGGTGGACATTAGCTCCTACAATGAGCAGTTCTTC	CASRVDISSYNEQFF
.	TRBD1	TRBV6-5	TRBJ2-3	TGTGCCAGCAGTTACAGGGACAGGGTATCAGATACGCAGTATTTT	CASSYRDRVSDTQYF